This T cell receptor beta chain stems from a study of blood T cell repertoires in COVID-19. Study details: In each case, the material was cDNA or gDNA derived from T cells, B-cell-depleted T cells, or PBMCs.

Original processing methods: Amplifying reference gene primers gave estimates of nucleated cell counts. Libraries were prepared by immunoSEQ multiplex PCR; TCRdb keeps only in-frame clonotypes and omits some of them. V and J calls and clone size are those listed in that table; D and trimming were worked out from the DNA. The table includes 68,000 or so clones, around 87% detected once. Germline CDR1 is LGHNA and CDR2 is YSLEER. The CDR3 totals 18 residues. J was trimmed by 8 bases and V by 0 bases; bases with no gene match: 10. This chain connects TRBV4-3 to TRBJ2-1, with TRBD2 matching over 13 bases. Sequenced sample: peripheral blood. This receptor was identified in a man between 50 and 59 years old with active COVID-19. CDR3 loop: CASSQEWSTSGGAHEQFF. The CDR3 DNA reads TGCGCCAGCAGCCAAGAATGGAGTACTAGCGGGGGGGCACATGAGCAGTTCTTC.